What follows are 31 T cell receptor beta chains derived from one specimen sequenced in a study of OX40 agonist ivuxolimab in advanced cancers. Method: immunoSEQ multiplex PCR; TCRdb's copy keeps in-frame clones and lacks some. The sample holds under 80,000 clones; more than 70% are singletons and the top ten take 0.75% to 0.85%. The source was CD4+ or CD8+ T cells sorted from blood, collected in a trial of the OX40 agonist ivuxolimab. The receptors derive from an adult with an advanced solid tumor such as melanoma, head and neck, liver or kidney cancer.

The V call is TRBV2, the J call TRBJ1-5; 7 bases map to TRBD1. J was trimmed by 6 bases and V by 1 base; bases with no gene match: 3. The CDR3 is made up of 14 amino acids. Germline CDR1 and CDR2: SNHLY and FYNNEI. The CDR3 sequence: CASSEDQGGQPQHF. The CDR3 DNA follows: TGTGCCAGCAGTGAAGATCAGGGGGGTCAGCCCCAGCATTTT.

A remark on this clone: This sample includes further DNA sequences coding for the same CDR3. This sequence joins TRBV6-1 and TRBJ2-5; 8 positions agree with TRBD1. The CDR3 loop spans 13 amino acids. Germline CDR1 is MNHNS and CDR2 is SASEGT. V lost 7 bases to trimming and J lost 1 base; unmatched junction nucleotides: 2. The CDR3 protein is CASNTGGQETQYF. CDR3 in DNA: TGTGCCAGCAACACAGGGGGCCAAGAGACCCAGTACTTC.

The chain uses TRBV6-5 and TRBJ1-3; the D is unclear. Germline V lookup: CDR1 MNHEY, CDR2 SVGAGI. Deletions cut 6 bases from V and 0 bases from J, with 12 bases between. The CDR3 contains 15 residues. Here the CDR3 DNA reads TGTGCCAGCAGCCTTCAGGATAGCTCTGGAAACACCATATATTTT. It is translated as CASSLQDSSGNTIYF.

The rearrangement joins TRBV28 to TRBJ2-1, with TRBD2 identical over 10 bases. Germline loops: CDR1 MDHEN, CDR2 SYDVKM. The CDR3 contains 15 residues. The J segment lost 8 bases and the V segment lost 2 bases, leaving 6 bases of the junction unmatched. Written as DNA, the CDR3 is TGTGCCAGCAGTTTAGCTAGCGGGGGTGGTGATGAGCAGTTCTTC. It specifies CASSLASGGGDEQFF.

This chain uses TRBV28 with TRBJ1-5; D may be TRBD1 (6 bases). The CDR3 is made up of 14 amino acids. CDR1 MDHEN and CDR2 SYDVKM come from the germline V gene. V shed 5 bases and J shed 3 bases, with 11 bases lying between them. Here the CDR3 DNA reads TGTGCCAGCAGTCTCGGACAGTACAATCAGCCCCAGCATTTT. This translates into CASSLGQYNQPQHF.

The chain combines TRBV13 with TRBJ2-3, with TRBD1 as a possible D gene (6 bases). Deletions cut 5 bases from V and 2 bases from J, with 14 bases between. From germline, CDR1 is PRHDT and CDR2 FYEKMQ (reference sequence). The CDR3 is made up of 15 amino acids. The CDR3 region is CASSRSDRPTDTQYF. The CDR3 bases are TGTGCCAGCAGCCGATCGGACAGACCCACAGATACGCAGTATTTT. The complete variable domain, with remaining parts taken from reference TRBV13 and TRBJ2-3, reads AAGVIQSPRHLIKEKRETATLKCYPIPRHDTVYWYQQGPGQDPQFLISFYEKMQSDKGSIPDRFSAQQFSDYHSELNMSSLELGDSALYFCASSRSDRPTDTQYFGPGTRLTVL.

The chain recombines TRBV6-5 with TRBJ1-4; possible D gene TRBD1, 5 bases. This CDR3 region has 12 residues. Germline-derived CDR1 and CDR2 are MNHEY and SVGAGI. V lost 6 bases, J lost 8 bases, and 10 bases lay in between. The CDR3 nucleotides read TGTGCCAGCAGCCTCGGGGGGGAAAAACTGTTTTTT. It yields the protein CASSLGGEKLFF.

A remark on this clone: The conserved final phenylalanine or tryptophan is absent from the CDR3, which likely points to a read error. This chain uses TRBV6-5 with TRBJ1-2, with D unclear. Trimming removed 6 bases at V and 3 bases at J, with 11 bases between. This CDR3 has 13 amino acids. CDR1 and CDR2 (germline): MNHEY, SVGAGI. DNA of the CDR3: TGTGCCAGCAGCCCCGTTAATGACTATGGCTACACCCTC. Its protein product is CASSPVNDYGYTL.

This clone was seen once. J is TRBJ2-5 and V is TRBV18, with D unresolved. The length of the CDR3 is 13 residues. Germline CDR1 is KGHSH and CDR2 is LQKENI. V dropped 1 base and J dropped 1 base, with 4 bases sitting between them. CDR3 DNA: TGTGCCAGCTCACCACGGGCCCAAGAGACCCAGTACTTC. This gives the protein CASSPRAQETQYF.

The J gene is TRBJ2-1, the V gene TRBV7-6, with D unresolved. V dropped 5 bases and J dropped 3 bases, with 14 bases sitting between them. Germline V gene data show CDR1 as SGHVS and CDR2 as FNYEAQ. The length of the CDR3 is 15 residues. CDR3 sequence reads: CASSPPGSFYNEQFF. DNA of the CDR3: TGTGCCAGCAGCCCACCCGGGTCATTCTACAATGAGCAGTTCTTC.

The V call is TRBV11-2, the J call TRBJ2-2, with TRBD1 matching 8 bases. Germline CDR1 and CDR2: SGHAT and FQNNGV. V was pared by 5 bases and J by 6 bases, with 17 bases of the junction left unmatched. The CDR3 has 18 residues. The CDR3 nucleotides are TGTGCCAGCAGCCCGAAGAGGAGGCTACAGGGGGTAGCCGGGGAGCTGTTTTTT. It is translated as CASSPKRRLQGVAGELFF.

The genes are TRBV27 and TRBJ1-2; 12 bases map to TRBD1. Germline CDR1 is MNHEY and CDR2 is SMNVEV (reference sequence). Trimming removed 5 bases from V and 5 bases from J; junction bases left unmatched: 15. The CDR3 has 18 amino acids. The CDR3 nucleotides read TGTGCCAGCAGTCCGGCCGGGACAGGGGGCGCAGGATTGTATGGCTACACCTTC. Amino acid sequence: CASSPAGTGGAGLYGYTF.

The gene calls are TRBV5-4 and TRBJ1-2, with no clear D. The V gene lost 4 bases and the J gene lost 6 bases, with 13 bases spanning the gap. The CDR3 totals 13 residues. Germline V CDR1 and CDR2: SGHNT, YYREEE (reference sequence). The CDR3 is CASSEDGTHGYTF. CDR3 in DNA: TGTGCCAGCAGCGAAGATGGAACCCATGGCTACACCTTC.

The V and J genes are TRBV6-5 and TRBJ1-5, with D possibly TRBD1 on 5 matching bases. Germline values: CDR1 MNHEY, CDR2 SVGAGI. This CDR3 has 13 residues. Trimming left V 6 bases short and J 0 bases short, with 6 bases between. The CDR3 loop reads CASSRVSNQPQHF. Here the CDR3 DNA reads TGTGCCAGCAGCAGGGTTAGCAATCAGCCCCAGCATTTT.

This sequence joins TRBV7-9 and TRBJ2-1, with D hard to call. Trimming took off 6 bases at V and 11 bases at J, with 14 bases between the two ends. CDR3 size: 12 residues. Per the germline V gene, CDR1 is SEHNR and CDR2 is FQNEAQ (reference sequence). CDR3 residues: CASRPPEPQQFF. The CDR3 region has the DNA TGTGCCAGCAGACCCCCGGAACCCCAGCAGTTCTTC.

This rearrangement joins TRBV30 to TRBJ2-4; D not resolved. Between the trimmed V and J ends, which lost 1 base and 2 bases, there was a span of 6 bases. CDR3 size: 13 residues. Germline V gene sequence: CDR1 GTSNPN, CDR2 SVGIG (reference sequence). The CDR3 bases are TGTGCCTGGAGTGGTTGGCCCAAAAACATTCAGTACTTC. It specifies CAWSGWPKNIQYF.

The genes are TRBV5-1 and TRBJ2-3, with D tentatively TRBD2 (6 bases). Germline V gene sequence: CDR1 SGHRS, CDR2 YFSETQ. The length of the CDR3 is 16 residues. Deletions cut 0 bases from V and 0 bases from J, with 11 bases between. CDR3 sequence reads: CASSLGAGPSTDTQYF. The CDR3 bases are TGCGCCAGCAGCTTGGGAGCGGGCCCGAGCACAGATACGCAGTATTTT. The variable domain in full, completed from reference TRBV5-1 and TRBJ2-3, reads KAGVTQTPRYLIKTRGQQVTLSCSPISGHRSVSWYQQTPGQGLQFLFEYFSETQRNKGNFPGRFSGRQFSNSRSEMNVSTLELGDSALYLCASSLGAGPSTDTQYFGPGTRLTVL.

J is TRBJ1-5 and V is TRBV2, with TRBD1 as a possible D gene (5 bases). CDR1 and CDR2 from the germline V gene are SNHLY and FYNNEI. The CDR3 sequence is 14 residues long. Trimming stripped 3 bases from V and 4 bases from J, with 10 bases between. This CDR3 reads CASSDRVRNQPQHF. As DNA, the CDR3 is TGTGCCAGCAGTGACAGGGTCCGAAATCAGCCCCAGCATTTT.

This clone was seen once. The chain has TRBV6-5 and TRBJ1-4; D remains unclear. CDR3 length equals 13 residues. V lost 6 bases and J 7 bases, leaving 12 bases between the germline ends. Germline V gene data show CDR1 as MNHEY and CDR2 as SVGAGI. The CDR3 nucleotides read TGTGCCAGCAGGCTGGCCTGGGGTGAAAAACTGTTTTTT. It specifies CASRLAWGEKLFF.

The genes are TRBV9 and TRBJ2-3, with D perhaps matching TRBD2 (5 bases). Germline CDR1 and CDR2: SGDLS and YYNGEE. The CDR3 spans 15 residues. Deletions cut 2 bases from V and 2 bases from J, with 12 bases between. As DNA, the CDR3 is TGTGCCAGCAGCGTTAGGGCGGGTTTCACAGATACGCAGTATTTT. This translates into CASSVRAGFTDTQYF. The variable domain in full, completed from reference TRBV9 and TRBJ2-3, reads DSGVTQTPKHLITATGQRVTLRCSPRSGDLSVYWYQQSLDQGLQFLIQYYNGEERAKGNILERFSAQQFPDLHSELNLSSLELGDSALYFCASSVRAGFTDTQYFGPGTRLTVL.

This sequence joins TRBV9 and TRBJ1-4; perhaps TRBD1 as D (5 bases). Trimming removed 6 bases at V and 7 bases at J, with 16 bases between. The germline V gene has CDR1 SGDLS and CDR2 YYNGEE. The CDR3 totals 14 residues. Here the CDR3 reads CASTPGGAGEKLFF. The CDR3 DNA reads TGTGCCAGCACCCCGGGGGGTGCGGGTGAAAAACTGTTTTTT.

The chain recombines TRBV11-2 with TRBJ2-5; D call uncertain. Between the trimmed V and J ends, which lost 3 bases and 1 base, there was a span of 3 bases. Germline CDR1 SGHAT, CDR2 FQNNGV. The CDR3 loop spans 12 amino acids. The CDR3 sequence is CASSFVQETQYF. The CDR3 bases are TGTGCCAGCAGCTTCGTCCAAGAGACCCAGTACTTC.

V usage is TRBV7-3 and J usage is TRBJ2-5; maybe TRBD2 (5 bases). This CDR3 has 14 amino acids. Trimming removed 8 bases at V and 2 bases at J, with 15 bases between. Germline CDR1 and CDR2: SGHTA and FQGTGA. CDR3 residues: CASSPAGGQETQYF. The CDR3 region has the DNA TGTGCCAGCTCCCCGGCCGGAGGACAAGAGACCCAGTACTTC.

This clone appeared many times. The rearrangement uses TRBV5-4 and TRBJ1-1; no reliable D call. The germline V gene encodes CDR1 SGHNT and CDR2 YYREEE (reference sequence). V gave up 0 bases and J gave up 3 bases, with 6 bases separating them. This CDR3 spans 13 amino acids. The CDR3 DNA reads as TGTGCCAGCAGCTTGGCCCGGGACACTGAAGCTTTCTTT. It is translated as CASSLARDTEAFF.

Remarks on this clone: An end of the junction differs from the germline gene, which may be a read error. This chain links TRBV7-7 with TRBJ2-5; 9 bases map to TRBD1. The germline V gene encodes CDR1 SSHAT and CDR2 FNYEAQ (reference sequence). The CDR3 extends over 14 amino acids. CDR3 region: CASSSDRGKETQYF. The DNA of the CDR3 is TGTGCTAGCAGCTCAGACAGGGGGAAAGAGACCCAGTACTTC.

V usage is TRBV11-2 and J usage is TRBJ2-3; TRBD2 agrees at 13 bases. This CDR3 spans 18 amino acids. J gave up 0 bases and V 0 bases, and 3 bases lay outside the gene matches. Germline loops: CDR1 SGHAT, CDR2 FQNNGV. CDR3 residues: CASSLDWGLAGSTDTQYF. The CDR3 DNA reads TGTGCCAGCAGCTTAGATTGGGGACTAGCGGGGAGCACAGATACGCAGTATTTT.

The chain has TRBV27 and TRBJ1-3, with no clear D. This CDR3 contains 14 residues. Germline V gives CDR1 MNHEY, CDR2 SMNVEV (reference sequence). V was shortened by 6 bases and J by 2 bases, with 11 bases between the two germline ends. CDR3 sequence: CASRPAGAGNTIYF. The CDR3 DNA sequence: TGTGCCAGCAGGCCGGCCGGGGCTGGAAACACCATATATTTT.

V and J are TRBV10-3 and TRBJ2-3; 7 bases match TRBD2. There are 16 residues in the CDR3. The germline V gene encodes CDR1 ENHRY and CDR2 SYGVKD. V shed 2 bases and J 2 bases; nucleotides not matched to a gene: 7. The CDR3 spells CAISESRGVNTDTQYF. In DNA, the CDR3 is TGTGCCATCAGTGAGAGCCGGGGGGTTAACACAGATACGCAGTATTTT.

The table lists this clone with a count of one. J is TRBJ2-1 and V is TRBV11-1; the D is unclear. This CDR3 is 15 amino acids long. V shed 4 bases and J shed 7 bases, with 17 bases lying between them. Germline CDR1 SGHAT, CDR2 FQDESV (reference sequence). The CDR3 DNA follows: TGTGCCAGCAGCTCGGTAGGCCAAAGAGAGAATGAGCAGTTCTTC. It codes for CASSSVGQRENEQFF. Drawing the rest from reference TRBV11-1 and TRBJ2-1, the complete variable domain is EAEVAQSPRYKITEKSQAVAFWCDPISGHATLYWYRQILGQGPELLVQFQDESVVDDSQLPKDRFSAERLKGVDSTLKIQPAELGDSAMYLCASSSVGQRENEQFFGPGTRLTVL.

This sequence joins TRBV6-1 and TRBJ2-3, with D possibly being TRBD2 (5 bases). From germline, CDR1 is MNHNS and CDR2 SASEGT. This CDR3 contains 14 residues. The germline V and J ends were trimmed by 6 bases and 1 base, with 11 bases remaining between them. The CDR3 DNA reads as TGTGCCAGCAGCGGGGTCGTGGGCACAGATACGCAGTATTTT. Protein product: CASSGVVGTDTQYF.

CDR3 protein: CAISDSREQYF. The CDR3 DNA reads as TGTGCCATCAGTGATTCGCGGGAGCAGTACTTC. The gene calls are TRBV10-3 and TRBJ2-7; no firm D call. Trimming removed 3 bases from V and 7 bases from J, with 7 bases in between. Per germline, CDR1 ENHRY and CDR2 SYGVKD. The CDR3 consists of 11 residues.